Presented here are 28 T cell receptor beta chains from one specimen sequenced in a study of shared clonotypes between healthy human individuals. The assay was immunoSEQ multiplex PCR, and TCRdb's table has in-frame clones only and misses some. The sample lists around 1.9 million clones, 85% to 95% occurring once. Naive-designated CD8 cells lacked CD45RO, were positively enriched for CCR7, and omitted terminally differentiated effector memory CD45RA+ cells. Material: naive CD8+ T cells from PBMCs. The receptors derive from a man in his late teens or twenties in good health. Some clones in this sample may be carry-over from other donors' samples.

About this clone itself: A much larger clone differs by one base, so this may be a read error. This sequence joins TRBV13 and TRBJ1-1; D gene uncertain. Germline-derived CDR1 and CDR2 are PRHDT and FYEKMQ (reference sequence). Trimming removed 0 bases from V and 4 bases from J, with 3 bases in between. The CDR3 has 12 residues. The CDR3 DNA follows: TGTGCCAGCAGCTTAGGGAGCACTGAAGCTTTCTTT. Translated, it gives CASSLGSTEAFF.

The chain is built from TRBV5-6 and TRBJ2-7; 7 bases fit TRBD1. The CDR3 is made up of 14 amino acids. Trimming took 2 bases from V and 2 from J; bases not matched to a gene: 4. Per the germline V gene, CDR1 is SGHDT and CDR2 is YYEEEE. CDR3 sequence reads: CASSFTGDPYEQYF. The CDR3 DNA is TGTGCCAGCAGCTTTACAGGGGATCCCTACGAGCAGTACTTC.

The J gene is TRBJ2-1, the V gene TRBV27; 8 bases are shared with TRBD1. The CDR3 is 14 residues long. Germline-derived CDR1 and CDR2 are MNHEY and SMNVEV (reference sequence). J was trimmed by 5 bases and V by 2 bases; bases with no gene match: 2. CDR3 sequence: CASSLQGAHNEQFF. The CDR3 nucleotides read TGTGCCAGCAGTTTACAGGGGGCACACAATGAGCAGTTCTTC.

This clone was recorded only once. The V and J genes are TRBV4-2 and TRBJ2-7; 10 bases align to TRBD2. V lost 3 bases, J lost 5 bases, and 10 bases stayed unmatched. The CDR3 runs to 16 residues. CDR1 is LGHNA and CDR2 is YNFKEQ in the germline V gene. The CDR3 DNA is TGTGCCAGCAGCCAGGTAGCGGGAGGTCGAAGCAACGAGCAGTACTTC. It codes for CASSQVAGGRSNEQYF.

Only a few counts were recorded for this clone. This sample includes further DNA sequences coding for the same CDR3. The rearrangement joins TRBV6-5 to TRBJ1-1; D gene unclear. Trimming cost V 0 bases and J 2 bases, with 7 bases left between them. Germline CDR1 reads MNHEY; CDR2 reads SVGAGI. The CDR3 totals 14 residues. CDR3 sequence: CASSYSEGNTEAFF. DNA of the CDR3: TGTGCCAGCAGTTACTCCGAGGGAAACACTGAAGCTTTCTTT.

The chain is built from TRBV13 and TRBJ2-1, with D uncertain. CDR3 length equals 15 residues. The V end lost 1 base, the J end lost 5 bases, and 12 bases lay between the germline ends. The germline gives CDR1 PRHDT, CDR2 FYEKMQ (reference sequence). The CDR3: CASSLEGVGDNEQFF. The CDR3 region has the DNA TGTGCCAGCAGCTTAGAGGGCGTTGGAGACAATGAGCAGTTCTTC.

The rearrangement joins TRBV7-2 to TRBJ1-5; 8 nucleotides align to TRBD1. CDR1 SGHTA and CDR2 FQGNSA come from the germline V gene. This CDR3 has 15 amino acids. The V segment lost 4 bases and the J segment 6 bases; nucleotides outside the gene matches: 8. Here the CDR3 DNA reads TGTGCCAGCAGCTACCTCGACAGGGGAAGTCAGCCCCAGCATTTT. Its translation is CASSYLDRGSQPQHF.

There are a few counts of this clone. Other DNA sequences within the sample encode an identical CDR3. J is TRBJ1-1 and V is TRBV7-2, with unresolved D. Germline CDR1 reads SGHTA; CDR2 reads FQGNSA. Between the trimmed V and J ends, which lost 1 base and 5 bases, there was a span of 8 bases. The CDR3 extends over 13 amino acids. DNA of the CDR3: TGTGCCAGCAGCTTAGGGGGTGGGACTGAAGCTTTCTTT. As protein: CASSLGGGTEAFF.

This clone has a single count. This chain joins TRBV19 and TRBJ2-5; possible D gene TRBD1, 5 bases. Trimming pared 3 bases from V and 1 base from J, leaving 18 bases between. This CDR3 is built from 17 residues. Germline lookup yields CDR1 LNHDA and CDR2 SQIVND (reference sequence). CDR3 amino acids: CASSISLRGARQETQYF. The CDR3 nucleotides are TGTGCCAGTAGTATCTCTCTTAGGGGCGCGCGCCAAGAGACCCAGTACTTC. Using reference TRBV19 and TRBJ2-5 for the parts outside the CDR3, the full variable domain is DGGITQSPKYLFRKEGQNVTLSCEQNLNHDAMYWYRQDPGQGLRLIYYSQIVNDFQKGDIAEGYSVSREKKESFPLTVTSAQKNPTAFYLCASSISLRGARQETQYFGPGTRLLVL.

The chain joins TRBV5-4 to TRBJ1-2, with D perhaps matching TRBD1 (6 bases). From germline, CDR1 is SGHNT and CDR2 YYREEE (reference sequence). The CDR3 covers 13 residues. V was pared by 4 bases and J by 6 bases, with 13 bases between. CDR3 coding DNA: TGTGCCAGCAGCATCGTGGCAGGGGATGGCTACACCTTC. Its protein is CASSIVAGDGYTF.

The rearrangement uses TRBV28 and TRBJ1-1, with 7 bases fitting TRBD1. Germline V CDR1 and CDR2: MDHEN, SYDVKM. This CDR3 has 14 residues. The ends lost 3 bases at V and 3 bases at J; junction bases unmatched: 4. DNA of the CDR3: TGTGCCAGCAGTTTTGACAGGGAGGACACTGAAGCTTTCTTT. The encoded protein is CASSFDREDTEAFF.

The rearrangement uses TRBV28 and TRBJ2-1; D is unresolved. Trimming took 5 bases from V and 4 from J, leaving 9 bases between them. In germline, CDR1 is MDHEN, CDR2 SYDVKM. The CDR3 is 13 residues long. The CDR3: CASSGEVYNEQFF. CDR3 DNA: TGTGCCAGCAGTGGCGAGGTTTACAATGAGCAGTTCTTC.

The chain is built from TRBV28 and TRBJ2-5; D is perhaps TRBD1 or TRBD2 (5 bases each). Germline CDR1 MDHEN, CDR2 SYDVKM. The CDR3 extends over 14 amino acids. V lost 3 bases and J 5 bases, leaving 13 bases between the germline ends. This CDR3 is CASSLGEWVETQYF. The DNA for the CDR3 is TGTGCCAGCAGTTTGGGGGAGTGGGTTGAGACCCAGTACTTC.

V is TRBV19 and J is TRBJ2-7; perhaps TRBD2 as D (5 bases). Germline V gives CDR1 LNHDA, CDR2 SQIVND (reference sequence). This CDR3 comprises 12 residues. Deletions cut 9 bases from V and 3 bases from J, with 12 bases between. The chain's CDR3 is CASSGPHYEQYF. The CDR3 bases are TGTGCCAGCAGCGGTCCCCACTACGAGCAGTACTTC.

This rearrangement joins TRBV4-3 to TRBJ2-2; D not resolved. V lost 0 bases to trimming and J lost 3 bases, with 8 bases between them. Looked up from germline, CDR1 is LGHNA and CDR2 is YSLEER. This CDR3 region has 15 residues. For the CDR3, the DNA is TGCGCCAGCAGCCAAGACAGGACCTACACCGGGGAGCTGTTTTTT. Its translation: CASSQDRTYTGELFF.

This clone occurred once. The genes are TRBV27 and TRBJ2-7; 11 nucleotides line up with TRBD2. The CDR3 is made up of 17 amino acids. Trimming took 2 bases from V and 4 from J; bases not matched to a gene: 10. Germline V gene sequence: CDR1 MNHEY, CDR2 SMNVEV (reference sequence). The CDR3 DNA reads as TGTGCCAGCAGTTTAGGTCTAGGGACTAGCGGAATGTACGAGCAGTACTTC. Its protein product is CASSLGLGTSGMYEQYF.

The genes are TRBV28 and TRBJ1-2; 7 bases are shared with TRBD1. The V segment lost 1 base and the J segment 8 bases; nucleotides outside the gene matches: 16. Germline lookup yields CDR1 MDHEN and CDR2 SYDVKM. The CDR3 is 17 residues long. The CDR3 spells CASSLSVGGAQVEGYTF. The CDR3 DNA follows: TGTGCCAGCAGTTTATCAGTAGGGGGCGCCCAAGTGGAGGGCTACACCTTC.

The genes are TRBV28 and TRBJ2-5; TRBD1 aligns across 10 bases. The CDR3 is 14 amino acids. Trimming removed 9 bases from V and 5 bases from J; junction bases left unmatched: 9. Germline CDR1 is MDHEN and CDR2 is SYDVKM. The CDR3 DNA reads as TGTGCCAGTAGCCGGGACAGGGGAAGGGAGACCCAGTACTTC. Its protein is CASSRDRGRETQYF.

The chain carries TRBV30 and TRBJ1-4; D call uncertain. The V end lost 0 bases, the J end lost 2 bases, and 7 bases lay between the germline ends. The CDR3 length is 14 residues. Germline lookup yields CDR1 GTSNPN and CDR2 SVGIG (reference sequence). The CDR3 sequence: CAWSVTSTNEKLFF. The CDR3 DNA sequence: TGTGCCTGGAGTGTTACTAGCACTAATGAAAAACTGTTTTTT.

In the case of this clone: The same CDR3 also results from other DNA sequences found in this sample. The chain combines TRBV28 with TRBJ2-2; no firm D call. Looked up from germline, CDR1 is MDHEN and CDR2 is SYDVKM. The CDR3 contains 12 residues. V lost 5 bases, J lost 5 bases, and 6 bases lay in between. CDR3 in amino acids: CASSPYTGELFF. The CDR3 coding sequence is TGTGCCAGCAGTCCCTATACCGGGGAGCTGTTTTTT.

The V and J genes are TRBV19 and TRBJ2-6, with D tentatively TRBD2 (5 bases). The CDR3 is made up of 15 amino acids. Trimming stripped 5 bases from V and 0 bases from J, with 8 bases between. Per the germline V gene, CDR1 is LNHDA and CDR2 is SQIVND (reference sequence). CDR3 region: CASSRRGSGANVLTF. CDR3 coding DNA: TGTGCCAGTAGTCGACGGGGCTCTGGGGCCAACGTCCTGACTTTC.

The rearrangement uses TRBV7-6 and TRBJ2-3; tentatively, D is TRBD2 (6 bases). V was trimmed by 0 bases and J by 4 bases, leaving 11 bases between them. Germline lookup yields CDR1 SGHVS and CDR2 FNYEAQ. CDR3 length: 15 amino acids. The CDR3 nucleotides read TGTGCCAGCAGCTTAGCGAGAGGAGGGTCAGATACGCAGTATTTT. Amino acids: CASSLARGGSDTQYF.

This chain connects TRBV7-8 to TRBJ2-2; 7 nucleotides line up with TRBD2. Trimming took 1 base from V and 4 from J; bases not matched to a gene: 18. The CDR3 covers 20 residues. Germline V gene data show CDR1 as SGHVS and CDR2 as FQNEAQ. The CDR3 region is CASSLGPPPAGVEGTGELFF. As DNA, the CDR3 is TGTGCCAGCAGCTTAGGCCCCCCCCCGGCGGGAGTAGAAGGCACCGGGGAGCTGTTTTTT.

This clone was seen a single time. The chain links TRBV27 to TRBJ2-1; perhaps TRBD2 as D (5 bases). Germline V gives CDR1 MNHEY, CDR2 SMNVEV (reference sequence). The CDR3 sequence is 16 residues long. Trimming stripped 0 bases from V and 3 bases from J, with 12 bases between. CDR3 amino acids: CASSLSVGERYNEQFF. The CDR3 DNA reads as TGTGCCAGCAGTTTATCGGTGGGAGAGCGCTACAATGAGCAGTTCTTC.

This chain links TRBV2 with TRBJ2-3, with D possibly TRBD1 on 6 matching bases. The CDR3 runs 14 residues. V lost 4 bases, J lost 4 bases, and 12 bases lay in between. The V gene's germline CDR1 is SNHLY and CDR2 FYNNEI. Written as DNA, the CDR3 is TGTGCCAGCAGTGCGGGCAGGGGTGCAGATACGCAGTATTTT. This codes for CASSAGRGADTQYF.

DNA for the CDR3: TGTGCCAGCAGCGTATTCCCCTCTAGCAGAGAGTCCACAGATACGCAGTATTTT. Translation gives CASSVFPSSRESTDTQYF. V gene TRBV9 combines with J gene TRBJ2-3; perhaps TRBD2 as D (5 bases). Germline V gene data show CDR1 as SGDLS and CDR2 as YYNGEE. Trimming shortened V by 1 base and J by 2 bases, and 20 bases separated the two germline ends. The CDR3 spans 18 residues. Full variable domain (remainder filled in from reference TRBV9 and TRBJ2-3): DSGVTQTPKHLITATGQRVTLRCSPRSGDLSVYWYQQSLDQGLQFLIQYYNGEERAKGNILERFSAQQFPDLHSELNLSSLELGDSALYFCASSVFPSSRESTDTQYFGPGTRLTVL.

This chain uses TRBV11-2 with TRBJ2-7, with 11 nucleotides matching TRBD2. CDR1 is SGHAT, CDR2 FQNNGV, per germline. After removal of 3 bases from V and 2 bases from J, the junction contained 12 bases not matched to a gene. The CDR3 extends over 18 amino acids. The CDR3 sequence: CASSFPGVGSGRAYEQYF. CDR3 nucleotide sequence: TGTGCCAGCAGCTTCCCCGGTGTGGGTAGCGGGAGGGCCTACGAGCAGTACTTC.

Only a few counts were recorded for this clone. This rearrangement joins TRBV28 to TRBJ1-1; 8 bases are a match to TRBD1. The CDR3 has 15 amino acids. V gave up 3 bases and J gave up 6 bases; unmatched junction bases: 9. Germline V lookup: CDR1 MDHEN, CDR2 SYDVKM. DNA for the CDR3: TGTGCCAGCAGTTTCTGGCAGGGGGCTTATCCTGAAGCTTTCTTT. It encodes CASSFWQGAYPEAFF.